Sequencing of this T cell receptor beta chain was carried out in a study of cytomegalovirus exposure and HLA in healthy donors. Turning to the study itself: The approximately 120 validation repertoires were reported in a later analysis to have been generated on the same platform as the approximately 700 first-cohort repertoires. Points from the study as a whole: High sensitivity and specificity were reportedly achieved when the classifier diagnosed cytomegalovirus status. Whilst most TCR sequences proved rare, a subset of public TCRs occurred across many donors.

The data were produced by immunoSEQ multiplex PCR, yet TCRdb's version contains in-frame clones alone and is incomplete. The sample has some 170,000 clones, about nine tenths seen once. V shed 0 bases and J shed 0 bases, with 6 bases lying between them. The germline V gene has CDR1 SGHTA and CDR2 FQGNSA. The CDR3 has 14 amino acids. A remark on this clone: Its specificity is not known.

The sequencing input was PBMCs. This receptor was obtained from a man aged 25 to 40 in good health and CMV-seropositive. J is TRBJ2-7 and V is TRBV7-2; D ambiguous. CDR3 region: CASSLAGHSYEQYF. CDR3 in DNA: TGTGCCAGCAGCTTAGCGGGTCACTCCTACGAGCAGTACTTC.